One and the same sample provided the 24 T cell receptor beta chains below, sequenced in a study of T cells in Graves' hyperthyroidism and ophthalmopathy. TCR beta CDR3 sequences were amplified from RNA transcripts. When the TCR CDR3 underwent first-round RT-PCR, the HTBI primer set was used. TCRdb reprocessed the multiplex PCR reads via MiXCR and lists one record per CDR3 protein. The sample has about 380,000 distinct CDR3 sequences; approximately 13% are singletons. Sequencing was carried out using blood. The source is a man aged 25 to 45 with Graves' hyperthyroidism that later progressed to Graves' ophthalmopathy.

This sequence joins TRBV27 and TRBJ2-2; D unclear. The CDR3 consists of 13 residues. The V end lost 6 bases, the J end lost 3 bases, and 8 bases lay between the germline ends. CDR1 and CDR2 from the germline V gene are MNHEY and SMNVEV (reference sequence). The CDR3 coding sequence is TGTGCCAGCAGCTCCCGGGACACCGGGGAGCTGTTTTTT. It yields the protein CASSSRDTGELFF.

The table lists this clonotype with a few counts. The chain is built from TRBV7-2 and TRBJ2-3; D might be TRBD2 (5 bases). This CDR3 has 13 residues. Trimming cost V 5 bases and J 2 bases, with 8 bases left between them. Germline-derived CDR1 and CDR2 are SGHTA and FQGNSA. The CDR3 DNA reads TGTGCCAGCAGCACGGACTTCACAGATACGCAGTATTTT. Protein sequence: CASSTDFTDTQYF.

This clonotype has at least ten counts. This chain joins TRBV28 and TRBJ2-7; D is perhaps TRBD1 (6 bases). CDR1 and CDR2 from the germline V gene are MDHEN and SYDVKM. The CDR3 covers 14 residues. The V end lost 0 bases, the J end lost 4 bases, and 10 bases lay between the germline ends. CDR3 loop: CASSLWGASYEQYF. DNA of the CDR3: TGTGCCAGCAGTTTATGGGGGGCGTCATACGAGCAGTACTTC.

This clonotype has a count of ten or more. V usage is TRBV7-2 and J usage is TRBJ2-7; 9 bases fit TRBD2. Germline V CDR1 and CDR2: SGHTA, FQGNSA. Trimming at V came to 0 bases and at J to 3 bases, leaving 6 bases not matched to a gene. This CDR3 contains 16 residues. This CDR3 is CASSLAGIAGVYEQYF. The CDR3 DNA sequence: TGTGCCAGCAGCTTAGCGGGGATAGCGGGGGTCTACGAGCAGTACTTC.

This clonotype was observed many times. This chain connects TRBV7-2 to TRBJ2-7; tentatively, D is TRBD1 (5 bases). The germline CDR1 and CDR2 sequences are SGHTA and FQGNSA. The ends were cut back, 5 bases at V and 4 bases at J, with 12 bases in the middle. The CDR3 contains 13 residues. CDR3 sequence: CASSPGREYEQYF. The CDR3 DNA reads TGTGCCAGCAGCCCTGGCAGGGAATACGAGCAGTACTTC.

The chain combines TRBV12-3 or TRBV12-4 with TRBJ1-4, with D tentatively TRBD1 (6 bases). Trimming pared 2 bases from V and 1 base from J, leaving 11 bases between. CDR3 length: 16 amino acids. The CDR3 sequence is CASSLNPGVTNEKLFF. The CDR3 DNA is TGTGCCAGCAGTTTAAATCCAGGGGTAACTAATGAAAAACTGTTTTTT.

The rearrangement uses TRBV4-1 and TRBJ1-1; tentative D call: TRBD1 (5 bases). V lost 4 bases and J lost 6, with 12 bases in between. CDR3 size: 13 residues. Germline V gives CDR1 MGHRA, CDR2 YSYEKL. DNA of the CDR3: TGCGCCAGCAGCCTTCTGGAGGGGTCTGAAGCTTTCTTT. Protein product: CASSLLEGSEAFF.

The chain employs TRBV5-1 and TRBJ2-2; D not certain. The CDR3 has 13 amino acids. Between the trimmed V and J ends, which lost 4 bases and 6 bases, there was a span of 10 bases. Germline-derived CDR1 and CDR2 are SGHRS and YFSETQ. Written as DNA, the CDR3 is TGCGCCAGCAGCCTACTCTTCTCCGGGGAGCTGTTTTTT. This encodes CASSLLFSGELFF.

The rearrangement joins TRBV5-1 to TRBJ2-7; the match to TRBD1 covers 7 bases. The germline gives CDR1 SGHRS, CDR2 YFSETQ. The CDR3 contains 15 residues. J gave up 3 bases and V 4 bases, and 10 bases lay outside the gene matches. In DNA form, the CDR3 reads TGCGCCAGCAGCCAGACCAGGACAGGATACTACGAGCAGTACTTC. It is translated as CASSQTRTGYYEQYF.

This clonotype was picked up many times. This rearrangement joins TRBV30 to TRBJ1-6; D is uncertain. Germline V gives CDR1 GTSNPN, CDR2 SVGIG (reference sequence). Trimming shortened V by 1 base and J by 7 bases, and 8 bases separated the two germline ends. This CDR3 spans 13 amino acids. As DNA, the CDR3 is TGTGCCTGGAGTGAGGGAATGAATTCACCCCTCCACTTT. It specifies CAWSEGMNSPLHF.

This clonotype has at least ten counts. J is TRBJ2-3 and V is TRBV2; D gene ambiguous. V lost 8 bases to trimming and J lost 2 bases, with 5 bases between them. This CDR3 region has 11 residues. Germline V gives CDR1 SNHLY, CDR2 FYNNEI. CDR3 in amino acids: CASRYTDTQYF. The CDR3 coding sequence is TGTGCCAGCCGATACACAGATACGCAGTATTTT.

There are many counts of this clonotype. CDR3 nucleotide sequence: TGTGCCAGCAGGTATATAGGCAGCAGACCCTCTGGGGCCAACGTCCTGACTTTC. Protein sequence: CASRYIGSRPSGANVLTF. The rearrangement links TRBV11-2 to TRBJ2-6; no clear D. V shed 6 bases and J shed 0 bases, with 18 bases lying between them. The CDR3 spans 18 residues. The germline V gene encodes CDR1 SGHAT and CDR2 FQNNGV. The entire variable domain, with the rest obtained from reference TRBV11-2 and TRBJ2-6, is as follows: EAGVAQSPRYKIIEKRQSVAFWCNPISGHATLYWYQQILGQGPKLLIQFQNNGVVDDSQLPKDRFSAERLKGVDSTLKIQPAKLEDSAVYLCASRYIGSRPSGANVLTFGAGSRLTVL.

There are many counts of this clonotype. The chain links TRBV6-5 to TRBJ1-1, with D tentatively TRBD1 (6 bases). Trimming stripped 2 bases from V and 5 bases from J, with 12 bases between. The CDR3 contains 14 residues. Germline lookup yields CDR1 MNHEY and CDR2 SVGAGI. The chain's CDR3 is CASSYEGEGTEAFF. CDR3 DNA: TGTGCCAGCAGTTACGAGGGGGAGGGAACTGAAGCTTTCTTT.

This clonotype has ten or more counts. The chain is built from TRBV12-3 or TRBV12-4 and TRBJ1-2, with D maybe TRBD1 (5 bases). The CDR3 is made up of 12 amino acids. Trimming took off 3 bases at V and 9 bases at J, with 11 bases between the two ends. This CDR3 is CASSFYDRRYTF. The DNA for the CDR3 is TGTGCCAGCAGTTTTTACGACAGACGCTACACCTTC.

The J gene is TRBJ1-3, the V gene TRBV7-9; 7 bases are shared with TRBD1. The germline V gene has CDR1 SEHNR and CDR2 FQNEAQ (reference sequence). Losses at the gene ends were 5 bases for V and 8 bases for J; bases not matched to a gene: 6. The CDR3 sequence is 13 residues long. The CDR3 sequence: CASSQDREDTIYF. CDR3 sequence (DNA): TGTGCCAGCAGCCAAGACAGGGAAGACACCATATATTTT. Full variable domain (remainder filled in from reference TRBV7-9 and TRBJ1-3): DTGVSQNPRHKITKRGQNVTFRCDPISEHNRLYWYRQTLGQGPEFLTYFQNEAQLEKSRLLSDRFSAERPKGSFSTLEIQRTEQGDSAMYLCASSQDREDTIYFGEGSWLTVV.

Ten or more counts support this clonotype. The CDR3 bases are TGTGCCAGCAGCAGCCGAGAAGCCTACGAGCAGTACTTC. It translates to CASSSREAYEQYF. The chain couples TRBV6-1 to TRBJ2-7; no firm D call. Trimming left V 6 bases short and J 2 bases short, with 11 bases between. CDR1 is MNHNS, CDR2 SASEGT, per germline. The CDR3 runs 13 residues.

A word on this clonotype: This sequence may be a read error, since a much larger clone differs from it by one base. V gene TRBV5-1 combines with J gene TRBJ2-2; D gene uncertain. This CDR3 is built from 14 residues. Germline assignment: CDR1 SGHRS and CDR2 YFSETQ. Trimming left V 6 bases short and J 7 bases short, with 16 bases between. In DNA, the CDR3 is TGCGCCAGCACCCGGAACCTGAACGTCGGGGAGCTGTTTTTT. Its protein is CASTRNLNVGELFF.

Of note for this clonotype: It may be a read error: a sequence one base away is much more abundant. The chain employs TRBV5-1 and TRBJ1-2, with a weak D call TRBD1 (6 bases). The CDR3 consists of 15 residues. The germline CDR1 and CDR2 sequences are SGHRS and YFSETQ. V was trimmed by 1 base and J by 5 bases, leaving 15 bases between them. CDR3 region: CASSLRDKGPYGYTF. CDR3 bases: TGCGCCAGCAGCTTGCGGGACAAGGGGCCATATGGCTACACCTTC.

As to this clonotype: This clone may be a read error of a much larger clone one base away. This chain links TRBV28 with TRBJ2-7; tentative D call: TRBD2 (5 bases). In germline, CDR1 is MDHEN, CDR2 SYDVKM. The CDR3 spans 14 residues. CDR3 sequence: CASSRAGSSYERYF. CDR3 nucleotides: TGTGCCAGCAGTCGGGCGGGCAGCTCCTACGAGCGGTACTTC.

This clonotype came up a few times. This may arise from a read error, as a much more abundant clone is one base away. CDR3: CATSKTGGIEAFF. The CDR3 DNA follows: TGTGCCACCAGTAAAACAGGGGGGATTGAGGCTTTCTTT. V is TRBV15 and J is TRBJ1-1; 8 positions match TRBD1. The V gene's germline CDR1 is LNHNV and CDR2 YYDKDF (reference sequence). After removal of 6 bases from V and 11 bases from J, the junction contained 11 bases not matched to a gene. CDR3 length: 13 residues. Using reference TRBV15 and TRBJ1-1 for the parts outside the CDR3, the full variable domain is DAMVIQNPRYQVTQFGKPVTLSCSQTLNHNVMYWYQQKSSQAPKLLFHYYDKDFNNEADTPDNFQSRRPNTSFCFLDIRSPGLGDTAMYLCATSKTGGIEAFFGQGTRLTVV.

This chain connects TRBV12-5 to TRBJ2-4; tentatively, D is TRBD2 (6 bases). CDR3 length: 14 amino acids. V was pared by 2 bases and J by 9 bases, with 14 bases between. The germline V gene has CDR1 LGHNT and CDR2 FRNRAP. CDR3 residues: CASGLPTRTTIQYF. The CDR3 DNA reads as TGTGCTAGTGGTTTGCCGACTCGGACTACCATTCAGTACTTC.

This clonotype was counted at least ten times. The chain has TRBV10-3 and TRBJ1-1; 9 bases map to TRBD1. CDR1 is ENHRY and CDR2 is SYGVKD in the germline V gene. The CDR3 totals 13 residues. The V gene end was trimmed by 5 bases and the J gene end by 7 bases; junction bases not matched to a gene: 5. CDR3 residues: CAISNRGQGEAFF. Here the CDR3 DNA reads TGTGCCATCAGTAACAGGGGGCAAGGTGAAGCTTTCTTT.

This clonotype showed up many times. This chain joins TRBV3-1 and TRBJ1-5; unclear D gene. Germline lookup yields CDR1 LGHDT and CDR2 YNNKEL (reference sequence). V shed 6 bases and J shed 4 bases, with 7 bases lying between them. CDR3 length: 12 amino acids. CDR3 amino acids: CASSRGNQPQHF. CDR3 nucleotides: TGTGCCAGCAGTCGGGGTAATCAGCCCCAGCATTTT.

Ten or more counts support this clonotype. This chain uses TRBV24-1 with TRBJ1-4; D perhaps matches TRBD1 (5 bases). Germline-derived CDR1 and CDR2 are KGHDR and SFDVKD. CDR3 size: 15 residues. V gave up 4 bases and J gave up 5 bases, with 13 bases separating them. As DNA, the CDR3 is TGTGCCACCAGTGACCCCGGGACTTCGAATGAAAAACTGTTTTTT. Its translation: CATSDPGTSNEKLFF.